This T cell receptor (beta chain) comes out of a study of CD8+CD57+ T cells in acquired aplastic anemia. About the research overall: DNA from sorted CD4+ and CD8+ cells averaged approximately 3.5 ug.

The TCR beta profiling, which covered VDJ combination and CDR3 sequence, was carried out using genomic DNA as the template. MiXCR, applied by TCRdb to the reads, yields one record per CDR3 protein. Among 250,000 to 350,000 distinct CDR3 sequences listed, 50% to 65% were seen once. Individuals selected for sequencing had exhibited CD8+CD57+ cell expansion on flow cytometry. Blood came from patients not yet given any therapy. This clonotype was seen only once. The antigen remains unidentified. The CDR3 does not end in the conserved phenylalanine or tryptophan, so this is likely a read error. The study's findings and limits: Overlapping CD8+ CDR3 repertoires of patients and controls contained nearly 30 shared sequences. No significant patient-versus-control difference appeared in CD8+ Simpson's diversity.

Germline CDR1 is SGHAT and CDR2 is FQNNGV. The CDR3 contains 12 residues. Sequenced: sorted CD4+, CD8+, or CD8+CD57+ T cells (not recorded which) from PBMCs. The clonotype comes from a human donor with aplastic anemia. The chain links TRBV11-2 to TRBJ2-1; perhaps TRBD1 as D (6 bases). The CDR3 DNA reads TGCGCCAGCAGCTTGCTAGGGGGAGCGCAGTTCTCC. Translated: CASSLLGGAQFS.